This TCR beta chain was sequenced during a study of Graves' ophthalmopathy and Graves' hyperthyroidism. Investigators amplified TCR beta CDR3 regions from RNA transcripts. Scientists carried out first-round RT-PCR using HTBI primers and then a second-round multiplex PCR. TCRdb recomputed calls from the multiplex PCR reads with MiXCR, one row per CDR3 protein. Among hundreds of thousands of distinct CDR3 sequences listed, roughly 40% were seen once. The PBMCs used were ones drawn from approximately 10 ml of fresh peripheral blood. Germline V lookup: CDR1 SEHNR, CDR2 FQNEAQ (reference sequence). This CDR3 region has 17 residues. The V gene end was trimmed by 4 bases and the J gene end by 3 bases; junction bases not matched to a gene: 14.

The source material was peripheral blood. The source of this sequence is an adult man with Graves' ophthalmopathy. The genes are TRBV7-9 and TRBJ2-7, with TRBD1 matching over 8 bases. In nucleotides, the CDR3 is TGTGCCAGCAGCTCCCCGCATTGGGGCAGGGGGCTCTACGAGCAGTACTTC. Translation gives CASSSPHWGRGLYEQYF.